A single sample gave rise to the 31 T cell receptor beta chains below, sequenced in a study of cytomegalovirus exposure and HLA in healthy donors. Vbeta (60) and Jbeta (13) primers were used in the PCR. The data were produced by immunoSEQ multiplex PCR, yet TCRdb's version contains in-frame clones alone and is incomplete. Of some 150,000 clones in the sample, 75% to 90% are singletons; the top ten hold approximately 1.4%. The sample consisted of PBMCs. The origin of the receptors is a man aged 35 to 55 in good health and CMV-seronegative.

The gene calls are TRBV19 and TRBJ1-2, with 7 bases lining up with TRBD1. The CDR3 covers 15 residues. CDR1 LNHDA and CDR2 SQIVND come from the germline V gene (reference sequence). V trimming: 4 bases; J trimming: 4 bases; junction bases outside the gene matches: 9. The CDR3 DNA reads TGTGCCAGTAGTACCGGGACAGCAACTTTCTATGGCTACACCTTC. It specifies CASSTGTATFYGYTF.

The chain uses TRBV27 and TRBJ2-1; TRBD1 aligns across 11 bases. The CDR3 is 12 residues long. Germline-derived CDR1 and CDR2 are MNHEY and SMNVEV (reference sequence). Trimming took 3 bases from V and 14 from J; bases not matched to a gene: 3. This CDR3 reads CASSFPGQGEFF. The DNA for the CDR3 is TGTGCCAGCAGTTTCCCGGGACAGGGGGAGTTCTTC.

The V call is TRBV5-4, the J call TRBJ2-3, with a tentative D call TRBD1 (6 bases). The CDR3 length is 14 residues. The germline gives CDR1 SGHNT, CDR2 YYREEE (reference sequence). V was shortened by 1 base and J by 7 bases, with 13 bases between the two germline ends. The CDR3 coding sequence is TGTGCCAGCAGCTTGTCCAGGGGCGCTAATACGCAGTATTTT. It codes for CASSLSRGANTQYF.

V usage is TRBV7-2 and J usage is TRBJ1-1; D possibly corresponds to TRBD1 (6 bases). This CDR3 region has 15 residues. Per the germline V gene, CDR1 is SGHTA and CDR2 is FQGNSA. The ends were cut back, 4 bases at V and 5 bases at J, with 17 bases in the middle. The CDR3 spells CASSSLTGGRTEAFF. The CDR3 coding sequence is TGTGCCAGCAGCTCCCTGACGGGGGGGCGTACTGAAGCTTTCTTT.

This clone was recorded only once. CDR3 protein: CASSSLGGSSYEQYF. Here the CDR3 DNA reads TGTGCCAGCAGTTCTCTTGGTGGGAGCTCCTACGAGCAGTACTTC. This chain links TRBV28 with TRBJ2-5, with TRBD2 as a possible D gene (5 bases). The DNA end lines up better with TRBJ2-7; the J call may be wrong. Looked up from germline, CDR1 is MDHEN and CDR2 is SYDVKM. The CDR3 sequence is 15 residues long.

This clone was seen only once. V gene TRBV6-6 combines with J gene TRBJ2-5, with TRBD1 matching 8 bases. After removal of 2 bases from V and 1 base from J, the junction contained 6 bases not matched to a gene. This CDR3 comprises 16 residues. Germline V lookup: CDR1 MNHNY, CDR2 SVGAGI (reference sequence). This CDR3 reads CASSYPTGEAQETQYF. The CDR3 coding sequence is TGTGCCAGCAGTTACCCGACAGGGGAGGCCCAAGAGACCCAGTACTTC.

V gene TRBV4-2 combines with J gene TRBJ1-2, with 7 bases matching TRBD1. Germline assignment: CDR1 LGHNA and CDR2 YNFKEQ. The CDR3 extends over 14 amino acids. With 5 bases clipped from V and 4 bases from J, the junction kept 7 bases outside the gene matches. The CDR3 loop is CASSNDREIYGYTF. The CDR3, as DNA: TGTGCCAGCAGCAACGACAGGGAGATCTATGGCTACACCTTC.

The chain uses TRBV2 and TRBJ1-5, with D perhaps matching TRBD1 (6 bases). The CDR3 length is 15 residues. Trimming shortened V by 4 bases and J by 2 bases, and 12 bases separated the two germline ends. Germline V gene sequence: CDR1 SNHLY, CDR2 FYNNEI. In nucleotides, the CDR3 is TGTGCCAGCAGTGTACAGGGAATTGGCAATCAGCCCCAGCATTTT. It yields the protein CASSVQGIGNQPQHF.

The chain links TRBV11-2 to TRBJ2-7, with D perhaps TRBD1 (6 bases). The CDR3 runs to 13 residues. The germline V gene has CDR1 SGHAT and CDR2 FQNNGV. V dropped 5 bases and J dropped 3 bases, with 11 bases sitting between them. The DNA for the CDR3 is TGTGCCAGCAGCATAACAGGGCTCTACGAGCAGTACTTC. Protein: CASSITGLYEQYF.

The gene calls are TRBV11-2 and TRBJ2-5; 12 nucleotides align to TRBD2. This CDR3 region has 17 residues. CDR1 is SGHAT, CDR2 FQNNGV, per germline. V shed 5 bases and J 1 base; nucleotides not matched to a gene: 8. The CDR3 loop is CASSRGLAGQTQETQYF. The CDR3 bases are TGTGCCAGCAGCCGAGGACTAGCGGGGCAAACCCAAGAGACCCAGTACTTC.

The V call is TRBV28, the J call TRBJ1-5; D remains unclear. In germline, CDR1 is MDHEN, CDR2 SYDVKM. Trimming removed 0 bases from V and 11 bases from J, with 11 bases in between. The CDR3 totals 13 residues. DNA of the CDR3: TGTGCCAGCAGTTTATGGGGCACGAGGGCCCAGCATTTT. This encodes CASSLWGTRAQHF.

The rearrangement uses TRBV28 and TRBJ1-1; 7 nucleotides match TRBD1. Per germline, CDR1 MDHEN and CDR2 SYDVKM. The CDR3 has 15 amino acids. The V and J ends lost 6 bases and 5 bases, in that order; junction bases with no gene match: 12. CDR3 protein: CASSHQGGAWTEAFF. The CDR3 region has the DNA TGTGCCAGCAGCCATCAAGGGGGCGCATGGACTGAAGCTTTCTTT.

This chain uses TRBV2 with TRBJ1-4; a possible D gene is TRBD1 (6 bases). With 10 bases removed from V and 4 bases from J, the gap between germline ends came to 13 bases. The length of the CDR3 is 13 residues. Looked up from germline, CDR1 is SNHLY and CDR2 is FYNNEI. Written as DNA, the CDR3 is TGTGCCACCGAAGGGGGAGTTAATGAAAAACTGTTTTTT. Amino acid sequence: CATEGGVNEKLFF.

This clone has a single count. The chain joins TRBV5-1 to TRBJ2-6, with 8 nucleotides matching TRBD1. Germline loops: CDR1 SGHRS, CDR2 YFSETQ. V was pared by 4 bases and J by 3 bases, with 6 bases of the junction left unmatched. The CDR3 consists of 16 residues. DNA for the CDR3: TGCGCCAGCAGCATATCAGGGGGCGTTGGGGCCAACGTCCTGACTTTC. This codes for CASSISGGVGANVLTF.

The chain combines TRBV18 with TRBJ1-2; D is perhaps TRBD1 (5 bases). Germline V gives CDR1 KGHSH, CDR2 LQKENI. The CDR3 extends over 15 amino acids. V was cut by 0 bases and J by 4 bases, with 12 bases left in between. The CDR3 here is CASSPPAGPSYGYTF. DNA of the CDR3: TGTGCCAGCTCACCACCGGCGGGACCGAGCTATGGCTACACCTTC.

V is TRBV18 and J is TRBJ1-1, with D possibly matching TRBD1 (6 bases). V lost 0 bases, J lost 5 bases, and 13 bases lay in between. The CDR3 contains 15 residues. Looked up from germline, CDR1 is KGHSH and CDR2 is LQKENI. CDR3 bases: TGTGCCAGCTCACCACCGATCACAGGGCGGACTGAAGCTTTCTTT. Translating gives CASSPPITGRTEAFF.

CDR3 DNA sequence: TGTGCCAGCAGCCCAATGCGGTCATCCGGCGGGCAGTACTTC. It yields the protein CASSPMRSSGGQYF. The rearrangement uses TRBV11-3 and TRBJ2-7; D unresolved. The CDR3 covers 14 residues. The V gene's germline CDR1 is SGHNT and CDR2 YENEEA. V lost 5 bases and J 9 bases, leaving 20 bases between the germline ends.

The gene calls are TRBV27 and TRBJ1-4; 7 bases are a match to TRBD1. There are 17 residues in the CDR3. The V and J ends lost 6 bases and 2 bases, in that order; junction bases with no gene match: 12. Germline CDR1 reads MNHEY; CDR2 reads SMNVEV (reference sequence). CDR3: CASRPTGFGGTNEKLFF. DNA of the CDR3: TGTGCCAGCAGACCGACAGGGTTCGGGGGCACTAATGAAAAACTGTTTTTT.

The chain joins TRBV5-6 to TRBJ2-5; the match to TRBD1 covers 8 bases. This CDR3 contains 15 residues. Germline-derived CDR1 and CDR2 are SGHDT and YYEEEE. V lost 3 bases, J lost 3 bases, and 7 bases stayed unmatched. This CDR3 is CASSWTGSGEETQYF. CDR3 nucleotides: TGTGCCAGCAGCTGGACAGGGAGTGGGGAAGAGACCCAGTACTTC.

Only one count was recorded for this clone. The V and J genes are TRBV6-5 and TRBJ2-7; 9 bases agree with TRBD1. The CDR3 extends over 14 amino acids. CDR1 and CDR2 (germline): MNHEY, SVGAGI. V was clipped by 6 bases and J by 4 bases; unmatched bases: 7. CDR3 residues: CASRLRDREYEQYF. As DNA, the CDR3 is TGTGCCAGCAGACTCCGGGACAGGGAGTACGAGCAGTACTTC.

The chain joins TRBV29-1 to TRBJ1-1; possible D gene TRBD1, 6 bases. This CDR3 contains 13 residues. V was clipped by 4 bases and J by 1 base, with 10 bases between them. CDR1 and CDR2 (germline): SQVTM, ANQGSEA. CDR3: CSVVVGGNTEAFF. CDR3 nucleotide sequence: TGCAGCGTTGTGGTAGGGGGGAACACTGAAGCTTTCTTT.

The chain couples TRBV19 to TRBJ1-1; D is undetermined. Germline lookup yields CDR1 LNHDA and CDR2 SQIVND (reference sequence). V lost 1 base to trimming and J lost 0 bases, with 9 bases between them. The CDR3 contains 15 residues. The CDR3 loop is CASSIVRALNTEAFF. The CDR3 DNA is TGTGCCAGTAGTATAGTGCGGGCATTGAACACTGAAGCTTTCTTT.

This rearrangement joins TRBV2 to TRBJ2-1; D perhaps matches TRBD1 (6 bases). Per the germline V gene, CDR1 is SNHLY and CDR2 is FYNNEI. The CDR3 is 13 residues long. The germline V and J ends were trimmed by 5 bases and 4 bases, with 9 bases remaining between them. The CDR3 DNA reads TGTGCCAGCAGTCAACAGGGTTACAATGAGCAGTTCTTC. Its translation is CASSQQGYNEQFF.

The gene calls are TRBV4-1 and TRBJ1-2, with 12 bases lining up with TRBD1. V trimming: 0 bases; J trimming: 8 bases; junction bases outside the gene matches: 10. This CDR3 region has 17 residues. Germline assignment: CDR1 MGHRA and CDR2 YSYEKL. CDR3 residues: CASSQDLGTGGWMGYTF. The CDR3 region has the DNA TGCGCCAGCAGCCAAGATCTGGGGACAGGGGGCTGGATGGGCTACACCTTC.

The chain carries TRBV11-3 and TRBJ2-2; D may be TRBD1 (6 bases). Trimming shortened V by 4 bases and J by 6 bases, and 12 bases separated the two germline ends. Germline-derived CDR1 and CDR2 are SGHNT and YENEEA. This CDR3 has 14 residues. In nucleotides, the CDR3 is TGTGCCAGCAGCTCGTACAGGGTCTCCGGGGAGCTGTTTTTT. This encodes CASSSYRVSGELFF.

This chain connects TRBV7-9 to TRBJ1-2, with D perhaps TRBD1 (6 bases). The germline gives CDR1 SEHNR, CDR2 FQNEAQ (reference sequence). V lost 3 bases and J 4 bases, leaving 12 bases between the germline ends. The CDR3 has 14 amino acids. Written as DNA, the CDR3 is TGTGCCAGCAGCTTCCGTAGGGGGAGCTATGGCTACACCTTC. Its translation: CASSFRRGSYGYTF. Drawing the rest from reference TRBV7-9 and TRBJ1-2, the complete variable domain is DTGVSQNPRHKITKRGQNVTFRCDPISEHNRLYWYRQTLGQGPEFLTYFQNEAQLEKSRLLSDRFSAERPKGSFSTLEIQRTEQGDSAMYLCASSFRRGSYGYTFGSGTRLTVV.

The gene calls are TRBV28 and TRBJ2-1; 10 bases map to TRBD1. The CDR3 length is 13 residues. V shed 7 bases and J 12 bases; nucleotides not matched to a gene: 9. The germline V gene encodes CDR1 MDHEN and CDR2 SYDVKM. DNA of the CDR3: TGTGCCAGCACCCGGACAGGGGGGCTCACGCAGTTCTTC. Translation: CASTRTGGLTQFF.

This clone has more than one count but fewer than ten. The chain couples TRBV7-2 to TRBJ2-1; perhaps TRBD2 as D (6 bases). Trimming removed 3 bases at V and 7 bases at J, with 16 bases between. Germline V lookup: CDR1 SGHTA, CDR2 FQGNSA. The CDR3 extends over 15 amino acids. As DNA, the CDR3 is TGTGCCAGCAGCTTCGATTCGGCGGGGCCTAATGAGCAGTTCTTC. Its translation: CASSFDSAGPNEQFF.

The J gene is TRBJ2-2, the V gene TRBV6-5; 11 bases are shared with TRBD1. The CDR3 consists of 14 residues. Germline trimming cut 5 bases from V and 7 bases from J; bases unmatched to any gene: 3. The germline CDR1 and CDR2 sequences are MNHEY and SVGAGI. CDR3 nucleotide sequence: TGTGCCAGCAGTAGGACAGGGGGCGTCGGGGAGCTGTTTTTT. Amino acid sequence: CASSRTGGVGELFF.

This rearrangement joins TRBV5-1 to TRBJ2-7; 7 bases map to TRBD1. Germline lookup yields CDR1 SGHRS and CDR2 YFSETQ. The CDR3 is 14 residues long. The J segment lost 3 bases and the V segment lost 2 bases, leaving 5 bases of the junction unmatched. The CDR3 loop reads CASSLQGPNYEQYF. The CDR3 nucleotides read TGCGCCAGCAGCTTACAGGGGCCCAACTACGAGCAGTACTTC.

This chain joins TRBV20-1 and TRBJ2-1; D unclear. The germline V and J ends were trimmed by 1 base and 10 bases, with 5 bases remaining between them. CDR3 length: 10 residues. The germline V gene has CDR1 DFQATT and CDR2 SNEGSKA (reference sequence). The CDR3 DNA reads TGCAGTGCTAGAGCCGGGGAGCAGTTCTTC. Protein product: CSARAGEQFF.